Shown below are 4 T cell receptor beta chains from a single sample sequenced in a study of CD8+ T cells in alopecia areata. Sequencing relied on a cDNA template that was reverse transcribed from extracted RNA. TCRdb's table, derived via immunoSEQ multiplex PCR, lists solely in-frame clones and lacks some. The repertoire includes about 290,000 clones, over 45% of them detected once, and more than 1.5% sits in the top ten. Indicated treatment: oral pan-JAK inhibitor, 5-10 mg twice daily. The specimen comprised CD4+ T cells sorted from blood, sampled at week 24, from a patient treated with tofacitinib. These receptors all come from a human donor with alopecia areata.

The rearrangement joins TRBV2 to TRBJ2-1, with 9 bases matching TRBD1. The germline gives CDR1 SNHLY, CDR2 FYNNEI. With 11 bases clipped from V and 8 bases from J, the junction kept 7 bases outside the gene matches. The CDR3 sequence is 12 residues long. DNA of the CDR3: TGTGCCGGAAGACAGGGGGGGGATGAGCAGTTCTTC. Translating gives CAGRQGGDEQFF.

A note on this clone: This same CDR3 is encoded by further DNA sequences in the sample. V and J are TRBV30 and TRBJ1-6; D might be TRBD1 (5 bases). The germline V and J ends were trimmed by 3 bases and 9 bases, with 6 bases remaining between them. The CDR3 sequence is 11 residues long. CDR1 is GTSNPN, CDR2 SVGIG, per germline (reference sequence). CDR3 loop: CAWSTGSPLHF. The CDR3 region has the DNA TGTGCCTGGAGCACAGGTTCACCCCTCCACTTT.

In the case of this clone: Other DNA variants within this sample encode the same CDR3. The chain couples TRBV30 to TRBJ1-5, with D possibly being TRBD1 (5 bases). This CDR3 has 15 amino acids. With 0 bases removed from V and 2 bases from J, the gap between germline ends came to 11 bases. CDR1 and CDR2 (germline): GTSNPN, SVGIG (reference sequence). CDR3 in DNA: TGTGCCTGGAGTGTACGAACAGGCGGCAATCAGCCCCAGCATTTT. This sequence encodes CAWSVRTGGNQPQHF.

The genes are TRBV30 and TRBJ2-2, with 13 bases that match TRBD2. Germline loops: CDR1 GTSNPN, CDR2 SVGIG (reference sequence). CDR3 length equals 16 residues. Trimming removed 2 bases from V and 6 bases from J; junction bases left unmatched: 6. CDR3 bases: TGTGCCTGGAGTTCCAGACTAGCGGGGGGACCCGGGGAGCTGTTTTTT. It yields the protein CAWSSRLAGGPGELFF.